These 15 T cell receptor beta chains were all obtained from the same sample, sequenced in a study of T cells in Graves' hyperthyroidism and ophthalmopathy. From RNA transcripts, TCR beta CDR3 regions were amplified. HTBI primers were used for first-round RT-PCR of the TCR CDR3. One entry per CDR3 protein results from TCRdb running MiXCR on the multiplex PCR reads. The data show under 550,000 distinct CDR3 sequences, 15% to 20% seen once. The sequenced sample consisted of blood. Receptors were obtained from a man between 40 and 49 years old with Graves' ophthalmopathy.

This clonotype was picked up many times. The genes are TRBV5-1 and TRBJ2-2, with D uncertain. V lost 0 bases and J lost 0, with 12 bases in between. The CDR3 runs to 17 residues. The germline gives CDR1 SGHRS, CDR2 YFSETQ. The CDR3 region is CASSLAPAGTNTGELFF. As DNA, the CDR3 is TGCGCCAGCAGCTTGGCCCCCGCAGGAACGAACACCGGGGAGCTGTTTTTT.

This clonotype has at least ten counts. The rearrangement joins TRBV20-1 to TRBJ1-2; maybe TRBD1 (5 bases). The CDR3 runs 11 residues. CDR1 DFQATT and CDR2 SNEGSKA come from the germline V gene (reference sequence). Deletions cut 4 bases from V and 6 bases from J, with 9 bases between. As DNA, the CDR3 is TGCAGTGCTACCGGAGGGGATGGCTACACCTTC. This gives the protein CSATGGDGYTF.

The chain combines TRBV7-8 with TRBJ1-1; D gene ambiguous. CDR1 and CDR2 (germline): SGHVS, FQNEAQ. The CDR3 extends over 15 amino acids. V lost 0 bases to trimming and J lost 3 bases, with 11 bases between them. Here the CDR3 reads CASSLALSGDTEAFF. In DNA form, the CDR3 reads TGTGCCAGCAGCTTAGCTCTTTCAGGTGACACTGAAGCTTTCTTT.

The chain recombines TRBV3-1 with TRBJ1-3; D call uncertain. The V end was cut by 0 bases, the J end by 4 bases, with 1 base between. CDR3 length: 12 amino acids. Germline V gene lookup returns CDR1 LGHDT and CDR2 YNNKEL (reference sequence). CDR3 region: CASSQEGNTIYF. The CDR3 nucleotides are TGTGCCAGCAGCCAAGAGGGAAACACCATATATTTT.

This clonotype was picked up many times. The chain combines TRBV5-1 with TRBJ2-1; D possibly corresponds to TRBD2 (5 bases). Germline V gene lookup returns CDR1 SGHRS and CDR2 YFSETQ. V was pared by 0 bases and J by 4 bases, with 11 bases between. The CDR3 loop spans 15 amino acids. This CDR3 is CASSLAAASYNEQFF. The CDR3 DNA follows: TGCGCCAGCAGCTTGGCAGCGGCCTCTTACAATGAGCAGTTCTTC.

This chain uses TRBV6-4 with TRBJ2-1; 7 nucleotides align to TRBD2. The V segment lost 8 bases and the J segment 4 bases; nucleotides outside the gene matches: 11. Germline V gene data show CDR1 as MRHNA and CDR2 as SNTAGT. This CDR3 is built from 15 residues. The CDR3 region is CASGRVLAGYNEQFF. The CDR3 DNA is TGTGCCAGCGGTCGAGTTTTAGCGGGTTACAATGAGCAGTTCTTC.

This clonotype was observed a handful of times. V and J are TRBV5-1 and TRBJ2-2; 10 bases agree with TRBD1. The CDR3 consists of 19 residues. Germline V CDR1 and CDR2: SGHRS, YFSETQ. With V trimmed by 4 bases and J by 1 base, 13 bases remained unmatched. The CDR3 spells CASSPGTGEGLVNTGELFF. The CDR3 DNA follows: TGCGCCAGCAGCCCCGGGACAGGGGAGGGACTAGTGAACACCGGGGAGCTGTTTTTT.

There are a few counts of this clonotype. CDR3 protein: CASSVEMPPDTQYF. The CDR3 bases are TGTGCCAGCAGCGTAGAAATGCCCCCAGATACGCAGTATTTT. The V gene is TRBV9, the J gene TRBJ2-3; unclear D gene. Germline CDR1 is SGDLS and CDR2 is YYNGEE. The CDR3 loop spans 14 amino acids. Trimming took off 0 bases at V and 4 bases at J, with 9 bases between the two ends. The complete variable domain, with remaining parts taken from reference TRBV9 and TRBJ2-3, reads DSGVTQTPKHLITATGQRVTLRCSPRSGDLSVYWYQQSLDQGLQFLIQYYNGEERAKGNILERFSAQQFPDLHSELNLSSLELGDSALYFCASSVEMPPDTQYFGPGTRLTVL.

This clonotype has a count of ten or more. The rearrangement uses TRBV18 and TRBJ2-3, with 10 bases matching TRBD2. The CDR3 covers 16 residues. Looked up from germline, CDR1 is KGHSH and CDR2 is LQKENI. With 3 bases clipped from V and 6 bases from J, the junction kept 9 bases outside the gene matches. The CDR3 DNA reads as TGTGCCAGCTCACCGCGTCTAGCGGGGGCAAGGGATACGCAGTATTTT. This translates into CASSPRLAGARDTQYF.

This clonotype was picked up many times. Sequence at one end of the junction differs from germline and may be a read error. The genes are TRBV9 and TRBJ2-5, with D tentatively TRBD1 or TRBD2 (5 bases each). This CDR3 region has 15 residues. The germline gives CDR1 SGDLS, CDR2 YYNGEE. The CDR3 DNA reads TGTGCCAGCAGCCCGCACAATCAAGGGACCGGCACCCCGTACTTC. This gives the protein CASSPHNQGTGTPYF. Full variable domain (rest looked up from reference TRBV9 and TRBJ2-5): DSGVTQTPKHLITATGQRVTLRCSPRSGDLSVYWYQQSLDQGLQFLIQYYNGEERAKGNILERFSAQQFPDLHSELNLSSLELGDSALYFCASSPHNQGTGTPYFGPGTRLLVL.

The table lists this clonotype with many counts. The V and J genes are TRBV28 and TRBJ2-1, with D perhaps TRBD1 (6 bases). CDR3 length equals 15 residues. Germline values: CDR1 MDHEN, CDR2 SYDVKM. V was clipped by 5 bases and J by 8 bases, with 19 bases between them. The CDR3 DNA is TGTGCCAGCAGTCCCCGGGGCAGGGGTTTGGATGAGCAGTTCTTC. It specifies CASSPRGRGLDEQFF.

V usage is TRBV9 and J usage is TRBJ2-4; TRBD2 agrees at 7 bases. The germline gives CDR1 SGDLS, CDR2 YYNGEE. Unmatched junction bases numbered 3, after V lost 3 bases and J lost 0 bases. The CDR3 has 15 residues. CDR3 residues: CASSEAGLAKNIQYF. The CDR3 nucleotides read TGTGCCAGCAGCGAAGCGGGGCTAGCCAAAAACATTCAGTACTTC.

This chain uses TRBV20-1 with TRBJ2-1; possibly TRBD1 or TRBD2 for D (5 bases each). Trimming took off 3 bases at V and 0 bases at J, with 18 bases between the two ends. Germline loops: CDR1 DFQATT, CDR2 SNEGSKA (reference sequence). The CDR3 runs to 17 residues. In DNA, the CDR3 is TGCAGTGCTAGGACGGACGGGACGGACTTCTCCTACAATGAGCAGTTCTTC. Protein: CSARTDGTDFSYNEQFF.

There are many counts of this clonotype. The genes are TRBV7-3 and TRBJ2-7; D gene unclear. CDR1 and CDR2 (germline): SGHTA, FQGTGA. CDR3 length: 13 residues. Trimming removed 9 bases from V and 5 bases from J, with 17 bases in between. The CDR3 DNA reads TGTGCCAGATCTGCAAGAGAACTCCACGAGCAGTACTTC. Translating gives CARSARELHEQYF.

The chain recombines TRBV6-1 with TRBJ1-1; 11 nucleotides line up with TRBD1. Trimming removed 4 bases from V and 3 bases from J; junction bases left unmatched: 7. In germline, CDR1 is MNHNS, CDR2 SASEGT. This CDR3 is 16 amino acids long. CDR3 region: CASSGGQGAFHTEAFF. The DNA of the CDR3 is TGTGCCAGCAGTGGCGGACAGGGGGCTTTTCACACTGAAGCTTTCTTT.